The 13 T cell receptor beta chains below come from one sample, sequenced in a study of T cell repertoires in aging, cancer and after chemotherapy. TRB rearrangements spanning V, D and J were amplified using mixed TRB-A/B primers. TCRdb redid the calling of the multiplex PCR reads with MiXCR, one entry per CDR3 protein. The sample lists more than 10,000 distinct CDR3 sequences, 21% occurring once. Amplification of TCR beta used genomic DNA extracted from peripheral blood. The material sequenced was blood. These receptors were taken from a human donor in good health.

The chain carries TRBV19 and TRBJ2-6; D is uncertain. Germline lookup yields CDR1 LNHDA and CDR2 SQIVND (reference sequence). V gave up 3 bases and J gave up 4 bases, with 4 bases separating them. The CDR3 has 13 amino acids. CDR3 residues: CASSIAGANVLTF. Here the CDR3 DNA reads TGTGCCAGTAGTATTGCGGGGGCCAACGTCCTGACTTTC. Full variable domain (remainder filled in from reference TRBV19 and TRBJ2-6): DGGITQSPKYLFRKEGQNVTLSCEQNLNHDAMYWYRQDPGQGLRLIYYSQIVNDFQKGDIAEGYSVSREKKESFPLTVTSAQKNPTAFYLCASSIAGANVLTFGAGSRLTVL.

V gene TRBV5-1 combines with J gene TRBJ2-5; tentative D call: TRBD1 (6 bases). The V end lost 4 bases, the J end lost 5 bases, and 18 bases lay between the germline ends. CDR1 is SGHRS and CDR2 is YFSETQ in the germline V gene. This CDR3 is 15 amino acids long. CDR3 in DNA: TGCGCCAGCAGCCACAGGGACGCCCACGCGGAGACCCAGTACTTC. Protein sequence: CASSHRDAHAETQYF.

By share, this clonotype counts as medium-sized. CDR3 nucleotides: TGCAGTGCTAGAAGTCAGGGGTCTGACACTGAAGCTTTCTTT. It translates to CSARSQGSDTEAFF. This chain uses TRBV20-1 with TRBJ1-1; weak D call: TRBD1 (6 bases). Germline CDR1 and CDR2: DFQATT and SNEGSKA (reference sequence). With 2 bases removed from V and 3 bases from J, the gap between germline ends came to 13 bases. The CDR3 is made up of 14 amino acids.

This clonotype came up a few times. This chain connects TRBV7-2 to TRBJ2-2, with D tentatively TRBD1 (5 bases). Germline V CDR1 and CDR2: SGHTA, FQGNSA. Trimming took 4 bases from V and 4 from J, leaving 19 bases between them. The CDR3 covers 17 residues. For the CDR3, the DNA is TGTGCCAGCAGCTCCCCCGGTGGCAGGGTGGGCACCGGGGAGCTGTTTTTT. Its translation: CASSSPGGRVGTGELFF.

V usage is TRBV29-1 and J usage is TRBJ2-7; 7 bases align to TRBD1. The CDR3 contains 13 residues. Germline trimming cut 7 bases from V and 5 bases from J; bases unmatched to any gene: 11. Germline V CDR1 and CDR2: SQVTM, ANQGSEA. CDR3 amino acids: CSGETGLSDEQYF. Here the CDR3 DNA reads TGCAGCGGTGAGACAGGGCTTAGCGACGAGCAGTACTTC.

This chain links TRBV10-3 with TRBJ2-5, with D possibly matching TRBD1 (5 bases). Per germline, CDR1 ENHRY and CDR2 SYGVKD. V was shortened by 7 bases and J by 4 bases, with 13 bases between the two germline ends. This CDR3 comprises 13 residues. CDR3 DNA: TGTGCCATCACTCAGGGAAGGGCAGAGACCCAGTACTTC. Its translation is CAITQGRAETQYF.

Regarding this clonotype: An end of the junction does not agree with germline; a read error may underlie this. V usage is TRBV7-3 and J usage is TRBJ1-3; 8 bases align to TRBD1. CDR1 and CDR2 from the germline V gene are SGHTA and FQGTGA. This CDR3 has 17 amino acids. CDR3 sequence (DNA): TGCGCCAGCAGCCATTGGACAGGGAAGAGCTCTGGAAACACCATATATTTT. Encoded protein: CASSHWTGKSSGNTIYF.

This clonotype came up many times. The chain has TRBV20-1 and TRBJ1-4; D is unclear. The CDR3 has 12 residues. Germline V gene sequence: CDR1 DFQATT, CDR2 SNEGSKA (reference sequence). V was trimmed by 6 bases and J by 7 bases, leaving 12 bases between them. CDR3 sequence reads: CSAARRPEKLFF. CDR3 nucleotide sequence: TGCAGTGCGGCCCGACGACCTGAAAAACTGTTTTTT.

This clonotype was found a few times. The genes are TRBV6-5 and TRBJ1-3; no firm D call. Trimming pared 5 bases from V and 3 bases from J, leaving 11 bases between. Germline V gene data show CDR1 as MNHEY and CDR2 as SVGAGI. The CDR3 sequence is 14 residues long. The CDR3 nucleotides are TGTGCCAGCAGTCTCCGGGAGATTGGAAACACCATATATTTT. Residues: CASSLREIGNTIYF.

This chain uses TRBV12-3 or TRBV12-4 with TRBJ2-1; 11 bases are shared with TRBD1. J was trimmed by 0 bases and V by 6 bases; bases with no gene match: 10. This CDR3 is built from 18 residues. In DNA, the CDR3 is TGTGCCAGCAGCGTAGCCGGACAGGGGGCCAGCTCCTACAATGAGCAGTTCTTC. Translating it yields CASSVAGQGASSYNEQFF.

In regard to this clonotype: This may stem from a read error, because a much larger clone lies one nucleotide away. The CDR3 is CSATLQQDEQYF. The CDR3 region has the DNA TGCAGTGCTACCCTTCAACAGGACGAGCAGTACTTC. The gene calls are TRBV20-1 and TRBJ2-7, with D perhaps matching TRBD1 (5 bases). The length of the CDR3 is 12 residues. V lost 4 bases and J lost 5, with 12 bases in between. In germline, CDR1 is DFQATT, CDR2 SNEGSKA (reference sequence).

The chain has TRBV11-1 and TRBJ1-1; D is possibly TRBD1 (5 bases). This CDR3 spans 12 amino acids. Germline V gives CDR1 SGHAT, CDR2 FQDESV (reference sequence). V was trimmed by 7 bases and J by 8 bases, leaving 14 bases between them. The DNA for the CDR3 is TGTGCCAGCACCGCCCAGGGTGGCGAAGCTTTCTTT. Its protein product is CASTAQGGEAFF.

This clonotype is medium-sized (0.01 to 0.1%) within its sample. The chain links TRBV11-1 to TRBJ1-2; TRBD1 agrees at 7 bases. Per the germline V gene, CDR1 is SGHAT and CDR2 is FQDESV (reference sequence). This CDR3 has 14 amino acids. Trimming removed 5 bases from V and 2 bases from J; junction bases left unmatched: 5. The CDR3 sequence: CASSRLGQNYGYTF. Here the CDR3 DNA reads TGTGCCAGCAGCCGTTTGGGACAGAACTATGGCTACACCTTC.